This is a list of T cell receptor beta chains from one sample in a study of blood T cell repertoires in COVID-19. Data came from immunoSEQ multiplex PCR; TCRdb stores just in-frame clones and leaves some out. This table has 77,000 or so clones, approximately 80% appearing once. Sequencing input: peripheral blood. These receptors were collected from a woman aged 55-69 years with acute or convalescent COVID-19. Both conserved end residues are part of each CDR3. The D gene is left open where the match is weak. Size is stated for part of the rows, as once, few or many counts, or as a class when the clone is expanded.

cdr3_aa: CASSRYAGGAAEQFF
cdr3_nt: TGTGCCAGCAGCCGTTACGCGGGGGGCGCGGCTGAGCAGTTCTTC
cdr3_length: 15
j_call: TRBJ2-1
v_call: TRBV7-6
clone_size: .
d_call: TRBD2

cdr3_aa: CASSITSRGETQYF
cdr3_nt: TGTGCCAGTAGTATTACTTCCAGGGGAGAGACCCAGTACTTC
cdr3_length: 14
j_call: TRBJ2-5
v_call: TRBV19
clone_size: .
d_call: .

cdr3_aa: CAGLALDTGELFF
cdr3_nt: TGTGCCGGTCTAGCTTTGGACACCGGGGAGCTGTTTTTT
cdr3_length: 13
j_call: TRBJ2-2
v_call: TRBV19
clone_size: .
d_call: .

cdr3_aa: CASGLVSPWGVPNQPQHF
cdr3_nt: TGTGCTAGTGGTTTGGTAAGCCCTTGGGGGGTACCCAATCAGCCCCAGCATTTT
cdr3_length: 18
j_call: TRBJ1-5
v_call: TRBV12-5
clone_size: .
d_call: .

cdr3_aa: CASTDREDLGGYTF
cdr3_nt: TGTGCCAGTACCGACAGGGAGGATTTAGGTGGCTACACCTTC
cdr3_length: 14
j_call: TRBJ1-2
v_call: TRBV19
clone_size: .
d_call: TRBD1

cdr3_aa: CASRDSGRNTGELFF
cdr3_nt: TGCGCCAGCAGAGACTCGGGTCGGAACACCGGGGAGCTGTTTTTT
cdr3_length: 15
j_call: TRBJ2-2
v_call: TRBV10-2
clone_size: .
d_call: .

cdr3_aa: CASRLPYSNQPQHF
cdr3_nt: TGTGCAAGTCGCTTACCTTATAGCAATCAGCCCCAGCATTTT
cdr3_length: 14
j_call: TRBJ1-5
v_call: TRBV12-2
clone_size: .
d_call: .

cdr3_aa: CASSYEAGGHEKLFF
cdr3_nt: TGTGCCAGCAGTTATGAGGCGGGGGGTCATGAAAAACTGTTTTTT
cdr3_length: 15
j_call: TRBJ1-4
v_call: TRBV6-5
clone_size: few
d_call: .

cdr3_aa: CASSAIPGTANTEAFF
cdr3_nt: TGTGCCAGCAGCGCGATCCCCGGGACAGCAAACACTGAAGCTTTCTTT
cdr3_length: 16
j_call: TRBJ1-1
v_call: TRBV7-2
clone_size: few
d_call: TRBD1

cdr3_aa: CASSTGQGHDGYTF
cdr3_nt: TGTGCCAGTAGCACGGGACAGGGTCACGATGGCTACACCTTC
cdr3_length: 14
j_call: TRBJ1-2
v_call: TRBV19
clone_size: .
d_call: TRBD1

cdr3_aa: CASSFQTIEANVLTF
cdr3_nt: TGCGCCAGCAGCTTCCAGACTATAGAGGCCAACGTCCTGACTTTC
cdr3_length: 15
j_call: TRBJ2-6
v_call: TRBV5-1
clone_size: .
d_call: .

cdr3_aa: CASSRTGGFYGYTF
cdr3_nt: TGTGCCAGCAGCCGTACGGGGGGCTTCTATGGCTACACCTTC
cdr3_length: 14
j_call: TRBJ1-2
v_call: TRBV11-1
clone_size: once
d_call: .

cdr3_aa: CASTRRTSGGNEQFF
cdr3_nt: TGTGCCAGCACCCGAAGGACTAGCGGGGGCAATGAGCAGTTCTTC
cdr3_length: 15
j_call: TRBJ2-1
v_call: TRBV6-5
clone_size: .
d_call: TRBD2

cdr3_aa: CASSLVRGGSSYNEQFF
cdr3_nt: TGTGCCAGCAGCTTAGTGCGGGGGGGGAGCTCCTACAATGAGCAGTTCTTC
cdr3_length: 17
j_call: TRBJ2-1
v_call: TRBV11-3
clone_size: .
d_call: TRBD2

cdr3_aa: CASTPTNIQYF
cdr3_nt: TGTGCCAGCACCCCTACAAACATTCAGTACTTC
cdr3_length: 11
j_call: TRBJ2-4
v_call: TRBV2
clone_size: .
d_call: .

cdr3_aa: CASSISSGNTIYF
cdr3_nt: TGTGCCAGTAGTATATCCTCCGGAAACACCATATATTTT
cdr3_length: 13
j_call: TRBJ1-3
v_call: TRBV19
clone_size: .
d_call: .

cdr3_aa: CAWTGQLNTEAFF
cdr3_nt: TGTGCCTGGACAGGACAGTTGAACACTGAAGCTTTCTTT
cdr3_length: 13
j_call: TRBJ1-1
v_call: TRBV30
clone_size: .
d_call: .

cdr3_aa: CASSLTGGIGEKLFF
cdr3_nt: TGTGCCAGCAGTTTGACAGGGGGCATCGGTGAAAAACTGTTTTTT
cdr3_length: 15
j_call: TRBJ1-4
v_call: TRBV5-4
clone_size: .
d_call: TRBD1

cdr3_aa: CASSKDPSYGYTF
cdr3_nt: TGTGCCAGCAGCAAAGATCCGAGCTATGGCTACACCTTC
cdr3_length: 13
j_call: TRBJ1-2
v_call: TRBV21-1
clone_size: .
d_call: .

cdr3_aa: CASSYSLPGGQYEQYF
cdr3_nt: TGTGCCAGCAGTTACTCTTTGCCGGGGGGGCAATACGAGCAGTACTTC
cdr3_length: 16
j_call: TRBJ2-7
v_call: TRBV6-5
clone_size: .
d_call: TRBD2

cdr3_aa: CSVGQGTENTEAFF
cdr3_nt: TGCAGCGTGGGACAGGGAACGGAGAACACTGAAGCTTTCTTT
cdr3_length: 14
j_call: TRBJ1-1
v_call: TRBV29-1
clone_size: .
d_call: TRBD1

cdr3_aa: CASRNRVGNTIYF
cdr3_nt: TGTGCCAGCAGGAACAGGGTGGGAAACACCATATATTTT
cdr3_length: 13
j_call: TRBJ1-3
v_call: TRBV6-5
clone_size: .
d_call: .